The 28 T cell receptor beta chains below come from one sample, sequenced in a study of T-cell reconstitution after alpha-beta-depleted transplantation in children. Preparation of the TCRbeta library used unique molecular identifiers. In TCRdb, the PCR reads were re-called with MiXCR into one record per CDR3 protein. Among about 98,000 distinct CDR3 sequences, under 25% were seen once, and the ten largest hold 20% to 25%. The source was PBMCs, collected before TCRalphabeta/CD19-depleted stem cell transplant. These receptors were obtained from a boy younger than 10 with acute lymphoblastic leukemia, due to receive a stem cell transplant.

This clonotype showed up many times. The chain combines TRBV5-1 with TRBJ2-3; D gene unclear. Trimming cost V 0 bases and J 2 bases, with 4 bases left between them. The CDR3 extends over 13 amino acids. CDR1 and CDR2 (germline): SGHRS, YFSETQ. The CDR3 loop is CASSLGLTDTQYF. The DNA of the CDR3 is TGCGCCAGCAGCTTGGGACTCACAGATACGCAGTATTTT.

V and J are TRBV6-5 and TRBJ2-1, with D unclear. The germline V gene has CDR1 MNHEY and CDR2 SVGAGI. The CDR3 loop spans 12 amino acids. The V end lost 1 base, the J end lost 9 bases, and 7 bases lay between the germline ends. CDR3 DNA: TGTGCCAGCAGTTACTTGGCTGGTGAGCAGTTCTTC. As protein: CASSYLAGEQFF.

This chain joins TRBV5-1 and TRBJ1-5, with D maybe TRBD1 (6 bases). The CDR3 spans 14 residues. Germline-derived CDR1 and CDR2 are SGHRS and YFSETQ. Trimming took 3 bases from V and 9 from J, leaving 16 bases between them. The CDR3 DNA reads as TGCGCCAGCAGCTCCTCGGGGGGGCAGGGGCCCCAGCATTTT. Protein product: CASSSSGGQGPQHF.

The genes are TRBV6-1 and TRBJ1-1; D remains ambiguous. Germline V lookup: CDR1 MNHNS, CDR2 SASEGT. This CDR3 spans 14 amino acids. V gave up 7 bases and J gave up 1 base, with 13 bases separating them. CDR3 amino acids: CASTELSGNTEAFF. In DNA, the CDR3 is TGTGCCAGCACCGAACTCTCAGGGAACACTGAAGCTTTCTTT.

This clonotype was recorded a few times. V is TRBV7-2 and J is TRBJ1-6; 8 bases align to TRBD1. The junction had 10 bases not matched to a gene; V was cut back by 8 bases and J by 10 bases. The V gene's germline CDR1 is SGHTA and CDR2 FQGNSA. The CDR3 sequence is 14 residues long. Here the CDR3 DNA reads TGTGCCAGCGAGCCGTACACAGGGGGATCACCCCTCCACTTT. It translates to CASEPYTGGSPLHF.

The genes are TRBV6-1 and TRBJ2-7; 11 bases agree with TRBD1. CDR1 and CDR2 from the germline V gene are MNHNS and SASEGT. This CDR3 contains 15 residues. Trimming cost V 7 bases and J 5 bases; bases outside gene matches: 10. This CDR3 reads CASTDGQGASNEQYF. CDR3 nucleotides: TGTGCCAGCACTGACGGACAGGGGGCCTCGAACGAGCAGTACTTC.

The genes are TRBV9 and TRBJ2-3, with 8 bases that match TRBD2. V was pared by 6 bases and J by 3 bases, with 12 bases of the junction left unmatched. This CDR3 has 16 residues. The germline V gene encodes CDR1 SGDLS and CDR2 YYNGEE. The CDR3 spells CASTLLAEGPTDTQYF. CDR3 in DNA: TGTGCCAGCACATTACTAGCGGAGGGGCCGACAGATACGCAGTATTTT.

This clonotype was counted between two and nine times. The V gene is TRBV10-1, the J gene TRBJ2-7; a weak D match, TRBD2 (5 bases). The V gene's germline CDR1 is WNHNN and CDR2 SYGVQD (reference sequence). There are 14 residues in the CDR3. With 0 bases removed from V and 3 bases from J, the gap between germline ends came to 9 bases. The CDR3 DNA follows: TGCGCCAGCAGTGAGTCAATTGCGGGCTACGAGCAGTACTTC. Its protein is CASSESIAGYEQYF.

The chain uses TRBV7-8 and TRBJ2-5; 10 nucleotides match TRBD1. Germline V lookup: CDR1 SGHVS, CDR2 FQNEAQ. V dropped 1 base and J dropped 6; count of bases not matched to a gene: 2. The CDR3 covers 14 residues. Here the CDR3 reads CASSLGQGAQTQYF. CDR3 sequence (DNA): TGTGCCAGCAGCTTAGGACAGGGGGCGCAGACCCAGTACTTC.

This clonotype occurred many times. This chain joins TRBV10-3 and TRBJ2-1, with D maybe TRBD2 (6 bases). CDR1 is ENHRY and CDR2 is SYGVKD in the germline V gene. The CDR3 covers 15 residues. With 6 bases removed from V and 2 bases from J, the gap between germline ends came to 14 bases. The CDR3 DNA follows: TGTGCCATCAGCCTACTAGCCTCCACCTACAATGAGCAGTTCTTC. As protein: CAISLLASTYNEQFF.

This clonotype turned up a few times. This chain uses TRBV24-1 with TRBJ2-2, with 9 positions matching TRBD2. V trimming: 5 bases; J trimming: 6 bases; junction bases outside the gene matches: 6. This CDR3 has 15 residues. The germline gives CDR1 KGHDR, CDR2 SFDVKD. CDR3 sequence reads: CATSAKTSGPGELFF. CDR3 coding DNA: TGTGCCACCAGTGCTAAGACTAGCGGACCCGGGGAGCTGTTTTTT.

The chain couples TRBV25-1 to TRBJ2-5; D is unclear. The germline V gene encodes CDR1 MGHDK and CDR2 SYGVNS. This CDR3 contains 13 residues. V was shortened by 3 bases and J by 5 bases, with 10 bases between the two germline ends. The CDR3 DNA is TGTGCCAGCAGTGATCAGGATGGGGAGACCCAGTACTTC. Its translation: CASSDQDGETQYF.

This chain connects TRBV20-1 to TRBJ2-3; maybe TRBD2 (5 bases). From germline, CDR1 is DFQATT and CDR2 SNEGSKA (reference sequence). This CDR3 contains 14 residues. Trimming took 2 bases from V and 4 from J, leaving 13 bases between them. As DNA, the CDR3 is TGCAGTGCTAGACCCGGAGGCGTTCCAGATACGCAGTATTTT. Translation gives CSARPGGVPDTQYF.

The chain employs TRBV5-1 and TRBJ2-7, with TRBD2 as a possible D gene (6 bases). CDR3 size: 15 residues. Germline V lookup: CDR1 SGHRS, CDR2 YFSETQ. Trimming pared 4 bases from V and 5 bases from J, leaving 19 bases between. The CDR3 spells CASSMEGVGSDEQYF. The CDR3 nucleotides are TGCGCCAGCAGCATGGAGGGAGTAGGTAGCGACGAGCAGTACTTC.

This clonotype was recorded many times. CDR3 DNA sequence: TGCAGTGCTACAGGGGAGTACGAGCAGTACTTC. Protein: CSATGEYEQYF. The chain is built from TRBV20-1 and TRBJ2-7; D is possibly TRBD1 (6 bases). V gave up 4 bases and J gave up 4 bases, with 8 bases separating them. Germline V gives CDR1 DFQATT, CDR2 SNEGSKA (reference sequence). The CDR3 loop spans 11 amino acids.

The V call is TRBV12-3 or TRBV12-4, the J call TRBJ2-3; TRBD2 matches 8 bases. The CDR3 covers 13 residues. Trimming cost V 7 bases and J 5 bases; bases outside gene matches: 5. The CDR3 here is CASIRAGGDTQYF. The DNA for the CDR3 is TGTGCCAGCATTCGGGCGGGAGGAGATACGCAGTATTTT.

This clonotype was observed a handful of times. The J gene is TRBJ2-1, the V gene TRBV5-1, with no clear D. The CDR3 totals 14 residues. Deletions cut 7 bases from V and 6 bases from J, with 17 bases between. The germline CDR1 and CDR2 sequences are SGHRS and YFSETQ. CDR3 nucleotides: TGCGCCAGCTTCGATCGTTACACGACCAATGAGCAGTTCTTC. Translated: CASFDRYTTNEQFF.

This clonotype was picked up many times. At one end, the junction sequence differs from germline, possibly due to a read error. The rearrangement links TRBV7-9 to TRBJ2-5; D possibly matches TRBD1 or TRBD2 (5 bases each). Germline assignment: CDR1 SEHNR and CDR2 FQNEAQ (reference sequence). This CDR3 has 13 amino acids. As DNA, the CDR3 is TGTGCCAGCACCATGTTCGTTGGGGACCCCCTGAACTTC. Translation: CASTMFVGDPLNF. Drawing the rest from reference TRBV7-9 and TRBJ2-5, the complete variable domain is DTGVSQNPRHKITKRGQNVTFRCDPISEHNRLYWYRQTLGQGPEFLTYFQNEAQLEKSRLLSDRFSAERPKGSFSTLEIQRTEQGDSAMYLCASTMFVGDPLNFGPGTRLLVL.

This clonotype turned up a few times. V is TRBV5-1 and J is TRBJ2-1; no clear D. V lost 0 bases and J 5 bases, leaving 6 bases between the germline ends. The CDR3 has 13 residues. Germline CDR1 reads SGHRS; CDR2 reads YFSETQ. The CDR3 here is CASSLEGNNEQFF. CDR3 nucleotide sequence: TGCGCCAGCAGCTTGGAAGGGAACAATGAGCAGTTCTTC. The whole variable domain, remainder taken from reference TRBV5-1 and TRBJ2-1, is KAGVTQTPRYLIKTRGQQVTLSCSPISGHRSVSWYQQTPGQGLQFLFEYFSETQRNKGNFPGRFSGRQFSNSRSEMNVSTLELGDSALYLCASSLEGNNEQFFGPGTRLTVL.

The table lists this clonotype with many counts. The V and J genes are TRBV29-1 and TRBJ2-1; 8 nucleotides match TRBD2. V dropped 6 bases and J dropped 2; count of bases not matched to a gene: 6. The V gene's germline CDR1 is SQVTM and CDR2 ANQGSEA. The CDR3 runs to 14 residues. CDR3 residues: CSVRAGVTYNEQFF. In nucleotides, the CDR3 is TGCAGCGTCCGAGCGGGAGTGACCTACAATGAGCAGTTCTTC.

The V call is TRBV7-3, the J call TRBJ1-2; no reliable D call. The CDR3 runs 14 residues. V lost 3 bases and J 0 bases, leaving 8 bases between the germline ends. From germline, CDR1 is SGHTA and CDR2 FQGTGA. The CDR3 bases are TGTGCCAGCAGCTTGGAGCGAGCTAACTATGGCTACACCTTC. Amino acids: CASSLERANYGYTF.

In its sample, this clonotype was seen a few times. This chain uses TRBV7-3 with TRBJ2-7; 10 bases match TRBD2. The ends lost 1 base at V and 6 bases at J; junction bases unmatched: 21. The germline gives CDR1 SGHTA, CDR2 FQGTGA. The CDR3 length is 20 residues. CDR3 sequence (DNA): TGTGCCAGCAGCTTAAGTTTGGGGACTAGCGCGTTTGAAGGGGCTATCGAGCAGTACTTC. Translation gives CASSLSLGTSAFEGAIEQYF.

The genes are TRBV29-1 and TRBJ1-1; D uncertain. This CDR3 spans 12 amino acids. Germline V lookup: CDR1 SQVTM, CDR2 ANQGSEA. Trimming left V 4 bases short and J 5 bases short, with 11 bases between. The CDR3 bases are TGCAGCGTTGCCAGCTTAGGGACTGAAGCTTTCTTT. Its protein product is CSVASLGTEAFF.

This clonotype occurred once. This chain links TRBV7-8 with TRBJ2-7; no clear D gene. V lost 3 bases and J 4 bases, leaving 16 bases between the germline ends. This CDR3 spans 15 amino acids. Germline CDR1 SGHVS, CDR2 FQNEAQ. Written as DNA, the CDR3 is TGTGCCAGCAGCTTGGGGAACGTATTTCCTTACGAGCAGTACTTC. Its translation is CASSLGNVFPYEQYF.

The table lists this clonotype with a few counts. The CDR3 protein is CSVSGENQPQHF. The CDR3 DNA reads as TGCAGCGTCTCAGGGGAGAATCAGCCCCAGCATTTT. The chain links TRBV29-1 to TRBJ1-5, with TRBD1 as a possible D gene (6 bases). The V gene lost 6 bases and the J gene lost 4 bases, with 10 bases spanning the gap. The V gene's germline CDR1 is SQVTM and CDR2 ANQGSEA. The CDR3 runs 12 residues.

The CDR3 DNA reads as TGCAGTGCTGGTTCCGGGACTCAGAGCTGGGCCGTTAGAAATGAGCAGTTCTTC. Protein product: CSAGSGTQSWAVRNEQFF. This chain links TRBV20-1 with TRBJ2-1; tentative D call: TRBD2 (6 bases). Germline CDR1 reads DFQATT; CDR2 reads SNEGSKA (reference sequence). V lost 5 bases, J lost 7 bases, and 30 bases lay in between. The CDR3 contains 18 residues.

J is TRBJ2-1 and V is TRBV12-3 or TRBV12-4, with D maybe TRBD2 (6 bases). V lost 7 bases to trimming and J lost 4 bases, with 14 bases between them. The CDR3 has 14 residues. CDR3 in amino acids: CASTGEAGYNEQFF. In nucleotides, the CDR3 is TGTGCCAGCACGGGGGAGGCCGGATACAATGAGCAGTTCTTC.

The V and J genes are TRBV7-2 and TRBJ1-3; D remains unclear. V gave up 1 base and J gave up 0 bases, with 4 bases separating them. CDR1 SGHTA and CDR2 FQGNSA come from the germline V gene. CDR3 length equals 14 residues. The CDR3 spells CASSLVSSGNTIYF. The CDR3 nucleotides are TGTGCCAGCAGCTTAGTGAGCTCTGGAAACACCATATATTTT.